This T cell receptor (beta chain) derives from a study of control samples from healthy donors and cancer patients. Method: immunoSEQ multiplex PCR; TCRdb's copy keeps in-frame clones and lacks some. The repertoire has 75,000 to 100,000 clones, more than 90% of them found once; the top ten carry around 2.8%. Germline CDR1 SGHRS, CDR2 YFSETQ. The CDR3 covers 15 residues. V lost 2 bases and J lost 4, with 15 bases in between. This chain uses TRBV5-1 with TRBJ2-5; no clear D. Source material: blood. The source is a human donor in good health. The donor label of this sample is uncertain. CDR3 in DNA: TGCGCCAGCAGCTTAGCCCCCCCCAGCGTAGAGACCCAGTACTTC. Translated, it gives CASSLAPPSVETQYF. The whole variable domain, filled in from reference TRBV5-1 and TRBJ2-5, reads KAGVTQTPRYLIKTRGQQVTLSCSPISGHRSVSWYQQTPGQGLQFLFEYFSETQRNKGNFPGRFSGRQFSNSRSEMNVSTLELGDSALYLCASSLAPPSVETQYFGPGTRLLVL.